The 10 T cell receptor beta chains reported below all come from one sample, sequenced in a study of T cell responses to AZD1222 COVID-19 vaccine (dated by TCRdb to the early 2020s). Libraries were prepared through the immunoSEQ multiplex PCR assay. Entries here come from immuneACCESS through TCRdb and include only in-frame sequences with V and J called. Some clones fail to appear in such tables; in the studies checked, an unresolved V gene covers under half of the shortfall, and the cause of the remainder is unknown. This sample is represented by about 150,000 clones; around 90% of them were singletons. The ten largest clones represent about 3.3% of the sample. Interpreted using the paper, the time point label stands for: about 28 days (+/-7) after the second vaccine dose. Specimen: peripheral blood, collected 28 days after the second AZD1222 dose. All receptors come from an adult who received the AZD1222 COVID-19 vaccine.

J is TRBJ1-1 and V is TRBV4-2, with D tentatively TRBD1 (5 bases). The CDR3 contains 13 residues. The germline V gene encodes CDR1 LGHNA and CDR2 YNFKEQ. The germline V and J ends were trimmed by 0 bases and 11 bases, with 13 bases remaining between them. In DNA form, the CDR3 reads TGTGCCAGCAGCCAAGACAGGGCTGGAAGGGCTTTCTTT. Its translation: CASSQDRAGRAFF.

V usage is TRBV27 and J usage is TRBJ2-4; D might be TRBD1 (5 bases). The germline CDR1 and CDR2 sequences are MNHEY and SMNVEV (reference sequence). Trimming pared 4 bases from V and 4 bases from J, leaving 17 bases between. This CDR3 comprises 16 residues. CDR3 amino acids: CASSSGVTDRKNIQYF. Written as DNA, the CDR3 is TGTGCCAGCAGTTCAGGCGTGACAGATAGGAAAAACATTCAGTACTTC.

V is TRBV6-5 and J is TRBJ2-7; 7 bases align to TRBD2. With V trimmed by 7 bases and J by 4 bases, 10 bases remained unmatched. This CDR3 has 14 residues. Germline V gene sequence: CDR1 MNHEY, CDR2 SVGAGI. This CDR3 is CASKGGRAHYEQYF. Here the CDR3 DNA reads TGTGCCAGCAAGGGTGGGAGGGCCCATTACGAGCAGTACTTC.

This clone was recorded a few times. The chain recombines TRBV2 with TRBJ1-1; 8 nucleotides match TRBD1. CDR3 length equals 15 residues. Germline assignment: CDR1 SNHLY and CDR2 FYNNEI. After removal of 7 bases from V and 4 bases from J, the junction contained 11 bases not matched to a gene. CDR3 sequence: CASKERTGPFTEAFF. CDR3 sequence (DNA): TGTGCCAGCAAGGAGAGGACAGGGCCGTTCACTGAAGCTTTCTTT. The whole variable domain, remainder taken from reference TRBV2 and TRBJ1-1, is EPEVTQTPSHQVTQMGQEVILRCVPISNHLYFYWYRQILGQKVEFLVSFYNNEISEKSEIFDDQFSVERPDGSNFTLKIRSTKLEDSAMYFCASKERTGPFTEAFFGQGTRLTVV.

CDR3 loop: CASSLEGAQHYGYTF. The CDR3, as DNA: TGCGCCAGCAGCTTGGAGGGGGCGCAGCACTATGGCTACACCTTC. The J gene is TRBJ1-2, the V gene TRBV5-1; 7 bases are shared with TRBD1. The CDR3 contains 15 residues. Trimming at V came to 0 bases and at J to 3 bases, leaving 5 bases not matched to a gene. CDR1 and CDR2 from the germline V gene are SGHRS and YFSETQ.

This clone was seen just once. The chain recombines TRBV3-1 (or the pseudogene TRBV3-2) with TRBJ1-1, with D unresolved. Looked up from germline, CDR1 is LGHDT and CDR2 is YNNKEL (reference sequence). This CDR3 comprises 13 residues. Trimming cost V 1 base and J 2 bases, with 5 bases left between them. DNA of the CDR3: TGTGCCAGCAGCCAAGCCGTTAACACTGAAGCTTTCTTT. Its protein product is CASSQAVNTEAFF.

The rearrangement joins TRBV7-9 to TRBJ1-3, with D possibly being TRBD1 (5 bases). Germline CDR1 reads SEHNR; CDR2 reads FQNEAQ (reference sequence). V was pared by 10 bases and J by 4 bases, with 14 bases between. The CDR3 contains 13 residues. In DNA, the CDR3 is TGTGCCACCAGGCGGGGACCGGGAAACACCATATATTTT. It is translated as CATRRGPGNTIYF.

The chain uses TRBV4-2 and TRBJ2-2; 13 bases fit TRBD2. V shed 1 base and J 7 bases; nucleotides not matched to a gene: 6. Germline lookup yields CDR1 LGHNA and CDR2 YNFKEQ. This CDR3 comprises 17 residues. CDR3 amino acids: CASSQAGTSGTGGELFF. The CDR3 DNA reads TGTGCCAGCAGCCAAGCGGGGACTAGCGGGACGGGCGGGGAGCTGTTTTTT.

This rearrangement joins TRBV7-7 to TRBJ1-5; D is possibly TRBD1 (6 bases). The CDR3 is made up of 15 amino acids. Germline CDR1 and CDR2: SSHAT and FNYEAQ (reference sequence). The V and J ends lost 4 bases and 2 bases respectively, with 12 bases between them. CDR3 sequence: CASSSNRDGNQPQHF. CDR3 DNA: TGTGCCAGCAGCTCGAACAGGGATGGCAATCAGCCCCAGCATTTT.

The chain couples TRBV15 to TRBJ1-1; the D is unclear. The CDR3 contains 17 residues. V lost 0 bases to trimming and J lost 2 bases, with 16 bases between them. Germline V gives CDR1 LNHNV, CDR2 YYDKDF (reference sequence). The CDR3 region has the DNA TGTGCCACCAGCAGAGAAATAGGAGGCCTACTCAACACTGAAGCTTTCTTT. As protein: CATSREIGGLLNTEAFF.